These 22 T cell receptor beta chains share one sample of origin, sequenced in a study of OX40 agonist ivuxolimab in advanced cancers. Libraries were made using the immunoSEQ multiplex PCR assay. TCRdb holds this immuneACCESS table with in-frame rearrangements only. Some clones are missing; in checked studies, unresolved V genes explain under half, and the rest has no known cause. The sample table shows about 160,000 clones, and approximately 94% are seen once. The ten largest clonotypes hold about 0.3% of the sample. Specimen: CD4+ or CD8+ T cells sorted from blood, collected in a trial of the OX40 agonist ivuxolimab. The source is an adult with an advanced solid tumor such as melanoma, head and neck, liver or kidney cancer.

This sequence joins TRBV2 and TRBJ1-5; D is possibly TRBD1 (6 bases). CDR3 size: 16 residues. Germline CDR1 is SNHLY and CDR2 is FYNNEI. V was cut by 2 bases and J by 7 bases, with 18 bases left in between. DNA of the CDR3: TGTGCCAGCAGTGAATATGGGCCCAGGGGACGGCAGCCCCAGCATTTT. Its translation: CASSEYGPRGRQPQHF.

Comments on this clone: The sample carries other DNA sequences with the same CDR3. The chain combines TRBV25-1 with TRBJ1-2; D uncertain. V dropped 2 bases and J dropped 3 bases, with 10 bases sitting between them. CDR3 length: 14 amino acids. Per germline, CDR1 MGHDK and CDR2 SYGVNS. CDR3: CASSEPQVDYGYTF. CDR3 sequence (DNA): TGTGCCAGCAGTGAACCGCAGGTGGACTATGGCTACACCTTC.

This chain uses TRBV19 with TRBJ1-1; D is undetermined. V lost 7 bases and J 4 bases, leaving 10 bases between the germline ends. The CDR3 is 12 residues long. Germline CDR1 and CDR2: LNHDA and SQIVND (reference sequence). The CDR3 protein is CASIGRSTEAFF. The CDR3 DNA reads as TGTGCCAGTATAGGCCGGAGCACTGAAGCTTTCTTT.

The sample holds one count of this clone. The chain combines TRBV7-2 with TRBJ2-7; the D gene is possibly TRBD2 (7 bases). Between the trimmed V and J ends, which lost 5 bases and 6 bases, there was a span of 17 bases. The CDR3 extends over 14 amino acids. The germline V gene encodes CDR1 SGHTA and CDR2 FQGNSA. CDR3 residues: CASSKQGGTGEQYF. DNA for the CDR3: TGTGCCAGCAGCAAACAGGGAGGGACCGGCGAGCAGTACTTC. Full variable domain (remainder filled in from reference TRBV7-2 and TRBJ2-7): GAGVSQSPSNKVTEKGKDVELRCDPISGHTALYWYRQSLGQGLEFLIYFQGNSAPDKSGLPSDRFSAERTGGSVSTLTIQRTQQEDSAVYLCASSKQGGTGEQYFGPGTRLTVT.

The chain recombines TRBV4-2 with TRBJ2-2; 8 positions agree with TRBD2. Germline CDR1 reads LGHNA; CDR2 reads YNFKEQ. This CDR3 is 16 amino acids long. J was trimmed by 3 bases and V by 0 bases; bases with no gene match: 3. CDR3 loop: CASSQDRGGDTGELFF. CDR3 DNA sequence: TGTGCCAGCAGCCAAGATCGGGGGGGTGACACCGGGGAGCTGTTTTTT.

CDR3 loop: CASSVGGDQNYGYTF. The CDR3 DNA sequence: TGTGCCAGCAGCGTAGGCGGGGATCAAAACTATGGCTACACCTTC. This sequence joins TRBV9 and TRBJ1-2; D gene unclear. CDR1 is SGDLS, CDR2 YYNGEE, per germline. There are 15 residues in the CDR3. V shed 0 bases and J shed 2 bases, with 11 bases lying between them.

The chain is built from TRBV28 and TRBJ2-1, with 10 bases matching TRBD1. The ends lost 5 bases at V and 9 bases at J; junction bases unmatched: 13. Germline CDR1 is MDHEN and CDR2 is SYDVKM. The CDR3 has 16 residues. CDR3 nucleotide sequence: TGTGCCAGCAGTCCGTCCGGGACAGGGGAGAGGGGTGAGCAGTTCTTC. Translation gives CASSPSGTGERGEQFF.

This chain links TRBV14 with TRBJ1-4; D might be TRBD1 (6 bases). CDR1 is SGHDN and CDR2 is FVKESK in the germline V gene. The CDR3 totals 15 residues. Trimming removed 4 bases at V and 5 bases at J, with 14 bases between. The CDR3 here is CASSRILGANEKLFF. CDR3 nucleotide sequence: TGTGCCAGCAGCCGAATATTGGGGGCGAATGAAAAACTGTTTTTT.

The chain carries TRBV5-1 and TRBJ2-1, with D maybe TRBD1 (6 bases). Trimming removed 6 bases from V and 1 base from J, with 14 bases in between. The CDR3 spans 15 residues. CDR1 and CDR2 from the germline V gene are SGHRS and YFSETQ. CDR3 coding DNA: TGCGCCAGCACTATCGTAGGGGGTTCCTACAATGAGCAGTTCTTC. It yields the protein CASTIVGGSYNEQFF.

The chain couples TRBV9 to TRBJ1-6; D remains ambiguous. CDR3 length: 17 residues. Looked up from germline, CDR1 is SGDLS and CDR2 is YYNGEE. Trimming took 0 bases from V and 0 from J, leaving 10 bases between them. The CDR3 spells CASSVGTSSSYNSPLHF. CDR3 nucleotide sequence: TGTGCCAGCAGCGTAGGGACCTCAAGCTCCTATAATTCACCCCTCCACTTT.

V usage is TRBV7-2 and J usage is TRBJ1-2, with 12 bases identical to TRBD1. V was pared by 5 bases and J by 4 bases, with 11 bases of the junction left unmatched. This CDR3 spans 17 amino acids. Germline V gives CDR1 SGHTA, CDR2 FQGNSA. DNA for the CDR3: TGTGCCAGCAGCAACCGGGACAGGGGGCTCGGTGGCTATGGCTACACCTTC. It is translated as CASSNRDRGLGGYGYTF. Full variable domain (outside the CDR3, taken from reference TRBV7-2 and TRBJ1-2): GAGVSQSPSNKVTEKGKDVELRCDPISGHTALYWYRQSLGQGLEFLIYFQGNSAPDKSGLPSDRFSAERTGGSVSTLTIQRTQQEDSAVYLCASSNRDRGLGGYGYTFGSGTRLTVV.

This clone was observed a single time. V and J are TRBV6-4 and TRBJ2-6; D is undetermined. Trimming pared 0 bases from V and 11 bases from J, leaving 8 bases between. The CDR3 spans 13 residues. The germline V gene has CDR1 MRHNA and CDR2 SNTAGT. CDR3 sequence (DNA): TGTGCCAGCAGTGACTCGTTGACCGACGTCCTGACTTTC. Protein sequence: CASSDSLTDVLTF.

This chain joins TRBV18 and TRBJ1-4, with D uncertain. Germline CDR1 is KGHSH and CDR2 is LQKENI. The germline V and J ends were trimmed by 3 bases and 7 bases, with 21 bases remaining between them. This CDR3 contains 17 residues. The CDR3 nucleotides read TGTGCCAGCTCACCTAGTGGTGACCCCCTGAGAGGTGAAAAACTGTTTTTT. The encoded protein is CASSPSGDPLRGEKLFF. The full variable domain, in which reference TRBV18 and TRBJ1-4 provide the parts outside the CDR3, is NAGVMQNPRHLVRRRGQEARLRCSPMKGHSHVYWYRQLPEEGLKFMVYLQKENIIDESGMPKERFSAEFPKEGPSILRIQQVVRGDSAAYFCASSPSGDPLRGEKLFFGSGTQLSVL.

The J gene is TRBJ1-5, the V gene TRBV19; the D is unclear. V was shortened by 7 bases and J by 5 bases, with 15 bases between the two germline ends. The CDR3 is 14 amino acids. Per the germline V gene, CDR1 is LNHDA and CDR2 is SQIVND (reference sequence). For the CDR3, the DNA is TGTGCCAGTACGAGCTTTGGAGGGTATCAGCCCCAGCATTTT. It translates to CASTSFGGYQPQHF.

V gene TRBV7-2 combines with J gene TRBJ2-5; 10 bases match TRBD2. Germline V gives CDR1 SGHTA, CDR2 FQGNSA. There are 17 residues in the CDR3. Losses at the gene ends were 4 bases for V and 5 bases for J; bases not matched to a gene: 13. The CDR3: CASSSRVEREGRETQYF. The DNA of the CDR3 is TGTGCCAGCAGCTCGCGGGTCGAGCGGGAGGGCCGGGAGACCCAGTACTTC.

The chain links TRBV18 to TRBJ2-2; 7 bases fit TRBD1. V trimming: 1 base; J trimming: 1 base; junction bases outside the gene matches: 3. Germline CDR1 KGHSH, CDR2 LQKENI. The CDR3 sequence is 16 residues long. CDR3: CASSPQTGMNTGELFF. In DNA form, the CDR3 reads TGTGCCAGCTCACCACAGACAGGGATGAACACCGGGGAGCTGTTTTTT.

The chain uses TRBV6-5 and TRBJ1-6; no clear D gene. The germline V and J ends were trimmed by 5 bases and 9 bases, with 8 bases remaining between them. The V gene's germline CDR1 is MNHEY and CDR2 SVGAGI. CDR3 length: 12 residues. The CDR3 reads CASSIGFSPLHF. The CDR3 DNA sequence: TGTGCCAGCAGTATTGGTTTTTCACCCCTCCACTTT.

This clone has a single count. The chain is built from TRBV7-2 and TRBJ2-3; TRBD2 matches at 11 bases. Trimming cost V 3 bases and J 2 bases; bases outside gene matches: 4. This CDR3 is 16 amino acids long. Germline loops: CDR1 SGHTA, CDR2 FQGNSA. CDR3 in DNA: TGTGCCAGCAGCTTCCGACTAGCGGGATTCACAGATACGCAGTATTTT. As protein: CASSFRLAGFTDTQYF.

V is TRBV6-5 and J is TRBJ1-5, with 9 positions matching TRBD1. Trimming at V came to 5 bases and at J to 7 bases, leaving 6 bases not matched to a gene. There are 14 residues in the CDR3. Germline V gives CDR1 MNHEY, CDR2 SVGAGI. The CDR3 nucleotides are TGTGCCAGCAGTCCCAACAGGGGGCAACAGCCCCAGCATTTT. As protein: CASSPNRGQQPQHF.

The chain links TRBV5-4 to TRBJ2-1, with no clear D. The CDR3 runs 14 residues. The V gene lost 4 bases and the J gene lost 2 bases, with 10 bases spanning the gap. The V gene's germline CDR1 is SGHNT and CDR2 YYREEE (reference sequence). CDR3: CASSTSDTYNEQFF. The DNA of the CDR3 is TGTGCCAGCAGCACCTCCGACACCTACAATGAGCAGTTCTTC.

This clone was observed a single time. The chain links TRBV20-1 to TRBJ1-2; D is unclear. The V end lost 3 bases, the J end lost 3 bases, and 2 bases lay between the germline ends. CDR1 and CDR2 (germline): DFQATT, SNEGSKA (reference sequence). The CDR3 runs 10 residues. The CDR3 region is CSASYYGYTF. For the CDR3, the DNA is TGCAGTGCTAGCTACTATGGCTACACCTTC.

The chain recombines TRBV4-2 with TRBJ1-3, with D unresolved. Trimming took off 0 bases at V and 0 bases at J, with 18 bases between the two ends. The CDR3 runs to 19 residues. Germline CDR1 reads LGHNA; CDR2 reads YNFKEQ. The CDR3 loop is CASSQDHLGSPLSGNTIYF. CDR3 DNA: TGTGCCAGCAGCCAAGATCACCTAGGGAGCCCTCTCTCTGGAAACACCATATATTTT.